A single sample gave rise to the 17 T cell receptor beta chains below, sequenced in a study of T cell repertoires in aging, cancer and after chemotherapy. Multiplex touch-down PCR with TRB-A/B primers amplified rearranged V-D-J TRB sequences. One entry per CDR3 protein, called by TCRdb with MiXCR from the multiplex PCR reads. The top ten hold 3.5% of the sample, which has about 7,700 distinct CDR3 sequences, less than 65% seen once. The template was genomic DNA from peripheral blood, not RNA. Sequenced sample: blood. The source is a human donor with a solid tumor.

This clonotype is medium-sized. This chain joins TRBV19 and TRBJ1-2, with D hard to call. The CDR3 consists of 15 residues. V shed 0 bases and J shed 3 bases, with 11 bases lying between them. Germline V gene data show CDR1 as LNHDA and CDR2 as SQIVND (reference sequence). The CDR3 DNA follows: TGTGCCAGTAGTATAGATTCGAGCAGATACTATGGCTACACCTTC. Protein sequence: CASSIDSSRYYGYTF.

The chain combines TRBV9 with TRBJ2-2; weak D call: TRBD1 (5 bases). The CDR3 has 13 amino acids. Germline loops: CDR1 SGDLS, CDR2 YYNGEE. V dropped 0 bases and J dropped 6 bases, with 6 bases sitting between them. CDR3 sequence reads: CASSVGGPGELFF. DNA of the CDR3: TGTGCCAGCAGCGTAGGGGGCCCCGGGGAGCTGTTTTTT.

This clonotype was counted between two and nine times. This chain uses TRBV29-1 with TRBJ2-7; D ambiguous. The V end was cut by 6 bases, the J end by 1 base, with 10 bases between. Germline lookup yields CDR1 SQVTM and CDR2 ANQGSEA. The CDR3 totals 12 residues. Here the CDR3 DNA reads TGCAGCGTGTCCCTGGGTTCCTACGAGCAGTACTTC. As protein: CSVSLGSYEQYF.

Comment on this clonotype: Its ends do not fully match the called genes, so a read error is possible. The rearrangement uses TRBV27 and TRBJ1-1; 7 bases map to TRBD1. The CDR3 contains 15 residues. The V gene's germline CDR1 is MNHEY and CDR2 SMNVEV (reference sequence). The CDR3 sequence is CANSILRGQYTEAFF. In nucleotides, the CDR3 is TGTGCCAACAGTATTTTGAGGGGACAGTACACTGAAGCTTTCTTT.

The CDR3 coding sequence is TGTGCCAGCAGTTCCACCGGGACATCCTCCTACGAGCAGTACTTC. Translating gives CASSSTGTSSYEQYF. This chain joins TRBV28 and TRBJ2-7; maybe TRBD1 (6 bases). The CDR3 consists of 15 residues. Trimming stripped 4 bases from V and 0 bases from J, with 13 bases between. Germline V CDR1 and CDR2: MDHEN, SYDVKM.

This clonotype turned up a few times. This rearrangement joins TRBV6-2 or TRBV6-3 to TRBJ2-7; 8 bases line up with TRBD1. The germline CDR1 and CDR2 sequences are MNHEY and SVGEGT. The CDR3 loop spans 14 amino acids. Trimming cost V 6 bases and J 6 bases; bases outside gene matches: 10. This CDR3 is CASRGQGAPTEQYF. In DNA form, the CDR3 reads TGTGCCAGCAGGGGTCAGGGGGCGCCTACCGAGCAGTACTTC.

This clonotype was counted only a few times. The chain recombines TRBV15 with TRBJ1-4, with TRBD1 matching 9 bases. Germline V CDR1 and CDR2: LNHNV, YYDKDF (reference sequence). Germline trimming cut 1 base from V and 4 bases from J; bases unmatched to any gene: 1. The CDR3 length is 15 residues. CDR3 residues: CATSRGGQGNEKLFF. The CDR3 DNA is TGTGCCACCAGCAGAGGGGGACAGGGTAATGAAAAACTGTTTTTT.

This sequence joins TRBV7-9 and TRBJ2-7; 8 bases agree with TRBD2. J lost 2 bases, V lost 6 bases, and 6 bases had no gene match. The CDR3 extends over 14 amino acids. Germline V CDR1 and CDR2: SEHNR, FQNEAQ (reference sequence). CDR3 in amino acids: CASSLAAGAYEQYF. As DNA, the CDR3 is TGTGCCAGCAGTTTGGCAGCGGGAGCCTACGAGCAGTACTTC. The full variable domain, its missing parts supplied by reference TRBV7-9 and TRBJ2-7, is DTGVSQNPRHKITKRGQNVTFRCDPISEHNRLYWYRQTLGQGPEFLTYFQNEAQLEKSRLLSDRFSAERPKGSFSTLEIQRTEQGDSAMYLCASSLAAGAYEQYFGPGTRLTVT.

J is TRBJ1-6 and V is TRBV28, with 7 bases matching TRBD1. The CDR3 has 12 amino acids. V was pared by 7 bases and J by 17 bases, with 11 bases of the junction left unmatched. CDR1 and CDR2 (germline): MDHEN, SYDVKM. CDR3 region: CASTSLGGPFHF. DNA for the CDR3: TGTGCCAGCACCTCCCTAGGGGGCCCCTTCCACTTT.

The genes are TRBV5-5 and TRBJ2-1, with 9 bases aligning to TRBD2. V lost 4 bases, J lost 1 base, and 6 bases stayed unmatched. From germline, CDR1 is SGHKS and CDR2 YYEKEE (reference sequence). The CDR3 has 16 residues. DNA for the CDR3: TGTGCCAGCAGCCCAGAGCTAGCGGGATCCTACAATGAGCAGTTCTTC. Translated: CASSPELAGSYNEQFF.

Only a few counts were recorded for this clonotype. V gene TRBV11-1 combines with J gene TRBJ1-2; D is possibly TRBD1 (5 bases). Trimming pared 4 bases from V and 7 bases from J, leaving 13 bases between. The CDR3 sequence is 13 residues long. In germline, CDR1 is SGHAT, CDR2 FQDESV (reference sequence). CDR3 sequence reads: CASSSGTGRGYTF. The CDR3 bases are TGTGCCAGCAGCTCAGGGACGGGCCGTGGCTACACCTTC.

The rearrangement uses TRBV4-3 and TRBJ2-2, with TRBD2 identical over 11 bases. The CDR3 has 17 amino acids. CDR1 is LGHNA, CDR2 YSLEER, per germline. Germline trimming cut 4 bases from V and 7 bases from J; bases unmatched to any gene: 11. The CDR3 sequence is CASSPLALAGGSGELFF. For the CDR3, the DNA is TGCGCCAGCAGCCCCCTAGCCCTAGCGGGAGGTAGCGGGGAGCTGTTTTTT.

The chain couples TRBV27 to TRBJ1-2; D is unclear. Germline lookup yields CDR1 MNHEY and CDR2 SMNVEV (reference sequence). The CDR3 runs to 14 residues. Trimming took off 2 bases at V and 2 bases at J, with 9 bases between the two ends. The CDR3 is CASSLDPRNYGYTF. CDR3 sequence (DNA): TGTGCCAGCAGTTTAGACCCCCGGAACTATGGCTACACCTTC.

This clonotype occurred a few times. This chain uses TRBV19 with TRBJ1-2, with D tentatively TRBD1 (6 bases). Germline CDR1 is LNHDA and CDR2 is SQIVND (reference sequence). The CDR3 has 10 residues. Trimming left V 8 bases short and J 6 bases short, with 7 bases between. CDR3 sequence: CASSGDGYTF. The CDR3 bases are TGTGCCAGTTCAGGGGATGGCTACACCTTC.

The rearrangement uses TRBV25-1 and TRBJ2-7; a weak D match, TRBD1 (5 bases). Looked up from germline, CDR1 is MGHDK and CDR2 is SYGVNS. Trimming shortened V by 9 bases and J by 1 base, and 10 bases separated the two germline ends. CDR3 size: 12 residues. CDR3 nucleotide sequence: TGTGCCAGTTCAGGGATTTCCTACGAGCAGTACTTC. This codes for CASSGISYEQYF.

This CDR3 is CASSLFRGKETQYF. The CDR3 region has the DNA TGTGCCAGCAGCTTATTTAGAGGGAAGGAGACCCAGTACTTC. The chain employs TRBV11-2 and TRBJ2-5; D is possibly TRBD2 (5 bases). The CDR3 sequence is 14 residues long. The ends were cut back, 2 bases at V and 5 bases at J, with 12 bases in the middle. Germline CDR1 SGHAT, CDR2 FQNNGV.

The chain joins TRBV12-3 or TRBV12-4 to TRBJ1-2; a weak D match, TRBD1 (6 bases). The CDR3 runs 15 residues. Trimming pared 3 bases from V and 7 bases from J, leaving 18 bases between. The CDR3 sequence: CASSFGPGASVGYTF. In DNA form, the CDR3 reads TGTGCCAGCAGTTTCGGTCCGGGGGCGTCGGTTGGCTACACCTTC.